A single sample is the source of the 16 T cell receptor beta chains below, sequenced in a study of blood T cell repertoires in COVID-19. Data came from immunoSEQ multiplex PCR; TCRdb stores just in-frame clones and leaves some out. This table has some 150,000 clones, about 86% appearing once. Sequencing input: peripheral blood. Receptors originate from a woman aged 55-70 years with acute or convalescent COVID-19.

The gene calls are TRBV19 and TRBJ2-5; 12 nucleotides match TRBD1. The CDR3 is made up of 17 amino acids. The V gene end was trimmed by 1 base and the J gene end by 4 bases; junction bases not matched to a gene: 7. Germline CDR1 and CDR2: LNHDA and SQIVND (reference sequence). CDR3 bases: TGTGCCAGTAGTATAGGGACCGGGACAGGGGGCGGAGAGACCCAGTACTTC. Translated: CASSIGTGTGGGETQYF. The full variable domain, in which reference TRBV19 and TRBJ2-5 provide the parts outside the CDR3, is DGGITQSPKYLFRKEGQNVTLSCEQNLNHDAMYWYRQDPGQGLRLIYYSQIVNDFQKGDIAEGYSVSREKKESFPLTVTSAQKNPTAFYLCASSIGTGTGGGETQYFGPGTRLLVL.

The chain has TRBV28 and TRBJ2-7; D not certain. The V gene lost 5 bases and the J gene lost 7 bases, with 12 bases spanning the gap. Germline V gene sequence: CDR1 MDHEN, CDR2 SYDVKM. The CDR3 spans 12 residues. Written as DNA, the CDR3 is TGTGCCAGCAGTGTCAGCGCGTGGGAGCAGTACTTC. Its translation is CASSVSAWEQYF.

The chain combines TRBV6-2 or TRBV6-3 with TRBJ1-1; D gene ambiguous. The germline CDR1 and CDR2 sequences are MNHEY and SVGEGT. Trimming stripped 3 bases from V and 4 bases from J, with 6 bases between. The CDR3 has 12 residues. In DNA form, the CDR3 reads TGTGCCAGCAGTTATATGCGCACTGAAGCTTTCTTT. Translation: CASSYMRTEAFF.

The chain has TRBV27 and TRBJ2-6; 7 nucleotides agree with TRBD1. Germline V CDR1 and CDR2: MNHEY, SMNVEV (reference sequence). CDR3 size: 18 residues. V dropped 3 bases and J dropped 0; count of bases not matched to a gene: 8. CDR3 amino acids: CASSFRGQANSGANVLTF. For the CDR3, the DNA is TGTGCCAGCAGTTTCCGTGGACAGGCCAACTCTGGGGCCAACGTCCTGACTTTC.

V is TRBV27 and J is TRBJ2-1, with TRBD2 identical over 11 bases. This CDR3 comprises 15 residues. Germline V gene lookup returns CDR1 MNHEY and CDR2 SMNVEV (reference sequence). Unmatched junction bases numbered 5, after V lost 6 bases and J lost 4 bases. In DNA form, the CDR3 reads TGTGCCAGCAGGGCTAGCGGGGGGAGATACAATGAGCAGTTCTTC. Translation gives CASRASGGRYNEQFF.

The V call is TRBV6-6, the J call TRBJ1-1; 10 nucleotides agree with TRBD1. The CDR3 has 16 amino acids. Germline values: CDR1 MNHNY, CDR2 SVGAGI (reference sequence). The V and J ends lost 6 bases and 3 bases, in that order; junction bases with no gene match: 10. CDR3 in DNA: TGTGCCAGCAGACAAGACAGGGGGCGAGGCGACACTGAAGCTTTCTTT. Encoded protein: CASRQDRGRGDTEAFF.

The rearrangement uses TRBV19 and TRBJ2-7; maybe TRBD2 (5 bases). Germline CDR1 and CDR2: LNHDA and SQIVND (reference sequence). Trimming took 4 bases from V and 1 from J, leaving 11 bases between them. The CDR3 has 14 amino acids. DNA for the CDR3: TGTGCCAGTAGTAACGGGATAGGTTCCTACGAGCAGTACTTC. Translation: CASSNGIGSYEQYF.

This chain connects TRBV5-5 to TRBJ2-1; D is undetermined. CDR3 length equals 13 residues. Germline V gene sequence: CDR1 SGHKS, CDR2 YYEKEE (reference sequence). V lost 6 bases and J lost 9, with 16 bases in between. CDR3 in DNA: TGTGCCAGCACACTCTTTTTCGGAGCTGAGCAGTTCTTC. It codes for CASTLFFGAEQFF.

The gene calls are TRBV4-1 and TRBJ1-1, with no clear D. There are 13 residues in the CDR3. The germline CDR1 and CDR2 sequences are MGHRA and YSYEKL. The ends were cut back, 1 base at V and 8 bases at J, with 11 bases in the middle. CDR3 nucleotide sequence: TGCGCCAGCAGCCAAGCAGCCGTGGAGGAAGCTTTCTTT. Its protein is CASSQAAVEEAFF.

This clone turned up a few times. The CDR3 DNA reads TGTGCCTGGAGAGGGCGGGCTACGACAGATACGCAGTATTTT. Residues: CAWRGRATTDTQYF. This chain links TRBV30 with TRBJ2-3; a weak D match, TRBD2 (5 bases). Germline CDR1 and CDR2: GTSNPN and SVGIG (reference sequence). CDR3 length equals 14 residues. V was trimmed by 3 bases and J by 3 bases, leaving 13 bases between them.

V and J are TRBV15 and TRBJ2-3; possible D gene TRBD2, 5 bases. Per germline, CDR1 LNHNV and CDR2 YYDKDF (reference sequence). This CDR3 is built from 15 residues. V was pared by 0 bases and J by 5 bases, with 12 bases between. The CDR3 region is CATSRDGLAEDTQYF. The CDR3 DNA is TGTGCCACCAGCAGAGATGGGCTAGCTGAAGATACGCAGTATTTT.

This chain connects TRBV7-9 to TRBJ2-5; D remains ambiguous. Germline V CDR1 and CDR2: SEHNR, FQNEAQ (reference sequence). Trimming took off 3 bases at V and 6 bases at J, with 8 bases between the two ends. CDR3 length: 12 residues. The CDR3 sequence: CASSLLEQTQYF. As DNA, the CDR3 is TGTGCCAGCAGCTTGTTAGAGCAGACCCAGTACTTC.

The chain's CDR3 is CASSSRTLPPYGYTF. DNA for the CDR3: TGTGCCAGCAGTTCTCGGACTCTTCCCCCCTATGGCTACACCTTC. The rearrangement joins TRBV6-5 to TRBJ1-2; no clear D. Trimming removed 4 bases from V and 4 bases from J, with 16 bases in between. The CDR3 extends over 15 amino acids. CDR1 is MNHEY and CDR2 is SVGAGI in the germline V gene.

The gene calls are TRBV11-2 and TRBJ1-1; the D is unclear. Germline values: CDR1 SGHAT, CDR2 FQNNGV. The ends were cut back, 7 bases at V and 2 bases at J, with 14 bases in the middle. The length of the CDR3 is 14 residues. CDR3 bases: TGTGCCAGCAACAAAGTCCTAGGAAACACTGAAGCTTTCTTT. Translation: CASNKVLGNTEAFF.

This chain connects TRBV19 to TRBJ1-4; maybe TRBD1 (5 bases). The CDR3 loop spans 14 amino acids. CDR1 is LNHDA, CDR2 SQIVND, per germline (reference sequence). The V and J ends lost 3 bases and 8 bases respectively, with 13 bases between them. CDR3 region: CASSMGRDSEKLFF. The CDR3 bases are TGTGCCAGTAGTATGGGCAGGGACTCCGAAAAACTGTTTTTT. Together with reference TRBV19 and TRBJ1-4, the CDR3 gives the full variable domain: DGGITQSPKYLFRKEGQNVTLSCEQNLNHDAMYWYRQDPGQGLRLIYYSQIVNDFQKGDIAEGYSVSREKKESFPLTVTSAQKNPTAFYLCASSMGRDSEKLFFGSGTQLSVL.

V gene TRBV2 combines with J gene TRBJ2-2, with 10 bases lining up with TRBD2. The CDR3 covers 16 residues. Germline V gene data show CDR1 as SNHLY and CDR2 as FYNNEI. V lost 6 bases and J lost 2; bases outside the gene matches: 6. The CDR3: CASRGSGGANTGELFF. In DNA, the CDR3 is TGTGCCAGCAGGGGAAGCGGGGGGGCAAACACCGGGGAGCTGTTTTTT.